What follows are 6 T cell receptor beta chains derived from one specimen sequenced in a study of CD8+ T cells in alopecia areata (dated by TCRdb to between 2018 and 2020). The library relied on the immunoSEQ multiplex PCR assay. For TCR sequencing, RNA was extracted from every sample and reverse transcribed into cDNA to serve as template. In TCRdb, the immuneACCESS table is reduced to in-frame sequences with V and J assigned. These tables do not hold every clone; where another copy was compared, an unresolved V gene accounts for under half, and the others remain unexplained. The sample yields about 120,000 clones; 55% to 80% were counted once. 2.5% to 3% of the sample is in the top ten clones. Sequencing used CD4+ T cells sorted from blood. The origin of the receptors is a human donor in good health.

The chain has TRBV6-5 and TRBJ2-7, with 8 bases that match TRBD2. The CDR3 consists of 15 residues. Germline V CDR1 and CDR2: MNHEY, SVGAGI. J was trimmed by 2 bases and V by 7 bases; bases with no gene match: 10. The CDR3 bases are TGTGCCAGCAACCCACGGGGGGGAATCGCCTACGAGCAGTACTTC. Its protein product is CASNPRGGIAYEQYF.

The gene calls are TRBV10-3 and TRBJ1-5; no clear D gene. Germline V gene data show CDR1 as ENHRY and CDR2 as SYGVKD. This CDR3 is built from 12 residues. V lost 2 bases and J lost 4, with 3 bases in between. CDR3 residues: CAISENNQPQHF. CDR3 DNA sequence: TGTGCCATCAGTGAGAATAATCAGCCCCAGCATTTT.

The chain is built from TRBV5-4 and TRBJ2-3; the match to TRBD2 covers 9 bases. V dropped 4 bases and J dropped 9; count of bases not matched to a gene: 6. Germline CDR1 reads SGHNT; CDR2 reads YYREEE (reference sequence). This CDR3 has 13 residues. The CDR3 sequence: CASSGGGAWTQYF. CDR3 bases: TGTGCCAGCAGCGGCGGGGGGGCCTGGACGCAGTATTTT.

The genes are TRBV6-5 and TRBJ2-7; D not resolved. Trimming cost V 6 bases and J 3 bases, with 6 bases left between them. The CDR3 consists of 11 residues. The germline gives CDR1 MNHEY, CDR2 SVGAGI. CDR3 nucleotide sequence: TGTGCCAGCAGCGCCTACTACGAGCAGTACTTC. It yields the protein CASSAYYEQYF.

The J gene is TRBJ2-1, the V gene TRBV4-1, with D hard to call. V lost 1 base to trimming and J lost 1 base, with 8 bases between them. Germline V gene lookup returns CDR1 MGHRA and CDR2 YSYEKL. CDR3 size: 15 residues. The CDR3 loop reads CASSQGPWSYNEQFF. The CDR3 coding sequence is TGCGCCAGCAGCCAAGGCCCTTGGTCCTACAATGAGCAGTTCTTC.

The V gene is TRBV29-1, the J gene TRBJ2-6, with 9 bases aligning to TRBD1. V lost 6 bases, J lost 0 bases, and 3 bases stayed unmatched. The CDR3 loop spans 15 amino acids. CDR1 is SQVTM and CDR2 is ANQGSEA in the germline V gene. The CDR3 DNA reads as TGCAGCGTCGGACAGGGGATCTCTGGGGCCAACGTCCTGACTTTC. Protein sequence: CSVGQGISGANVLTF.